The sequence of this TCR beta chain was determined in a study of control samples from healthy donors and cancer patients. Trimming stripped 2 bases from V and 0 bases from J, with 7 bases between. The germline V gene encodes CDR1 MNHNY and CDR2 SVGAGI (reference sequence). The CDR3 contains 15 residues. Libraries were prepared by immunoSEQ multiplex PCR; TCRdb keeps only in-frame clonotypes and omits some of them. Of over 100,000 clones listed, over 75% are singletons. This TCR was recovered from a human donor in good health. The donor label of this sample is uncertain. The sample comprised blood. The chain recombines TRBV6-6 with TRBJ2-2; D remains unclear. The CDR3 DNA reads as TGTGCCAGCAGTTACCTAAACCCGAACACCGGGGAGCTGTTTTTT. It codes for CASSYLNPNTGELFF.